The 20 T cell receptor beta chains listed next were all sequenced from one sample in a study of control samples from healthy donors and cancer patients. The data were produced by immunoSEQ multiplex PCR, yet TCRdb's version contains in-frame clones alone and is incomplete. The repertoire has about 140,000 clones, about 90% of them found once; the top ten carry over 6%. The sequenced sample consisted of blood. These receptors were obtained from a man aged 18-30 years in good health.

The CDR3 is CAISETRYNEQYF. DNA for the CDR3: TGTGCCATCAGTGAAACCCGATATAACGAGCAGTACTTC. The chain links TRBV10-3 to TRBJ2-7; D is ambiguous. Germline V gene lookup returns CDR1 ENHRY and CDR2 SYGVKD. V was cut by 3 bases and J by 5 bases, with 11 bases left in between. The CDR3 runs to 13 residues.

The chain employs TRBV9 and TRBJ1-2; 7 nucleotides match TRBD1. CDR3 size: 15 residues. CDR1 and CDR2 (germline): SGDLS, YYNGEE. V was pared by 3 bases and J by 1 base, with 6 bases of the junction left unmatched. CDR3 loop: CASSGDRAFNYGYTF. In DNA form, the CDR3 reads TGTGCCAGCAGCGGCGACAGGGCGTTTAACTATGGCTACACCTTC.

The chain has TRBV24-1 and TRBJ2-7; possibly TRBD1 for D (5 bases). Trimming stripped 4 bases from V and 3 bases from J, with 9 bases between. CDR1 and CDR2 (germline): KGHDR, SFDVKD. This CDR3 has 13 amino acids. The CDR3 sequence is CATSDADNYEQYF. The CDR3 nucleotides are TGTGCCACCAGTGACGCGGACAACTACGAGCAGTACTTC.

The chain combines TRBV27 with TRBJ1-4, with D perhaps TRBD1 (5 bases). The CDR3 totals 17 residues. Germline CDR1 and CDR2: MNHEY and SMNVEV (reference sequence). V was cut by 5 bases and J by 8 bases, with 24 bases left in between. CDR3 DNA sequence: TGTGCCAGCAGTCCACTGGGGGTGAGCAGGGCGGGAGAAAAACTGTTTTTT. Its protein product is CASSPLGVSRAGEKLFF.

This clone was detected once. This chain uses TRBV5-4 with TRBJ1-2; the D gene is possibly TRBD1 (5 bases). Trimming left V 0 bases short and J 6 bases short, with 15 bases between. The CDR3 is 15 amino acids. CDR1 and CDR2 (germline): SGHNT, YYREEE (reference sequence). The CDR3 region has the DNA TGTGCCAGCAGCTTGGCAGGGATTTTCCTACATGGCTACACCTTC. It codes for CASSLAGIFLHGYTF. Drawing the rest from reference TRBV5-4 and TRBJ1-2, the complete variable domain is ETGVTQSPTHLIKTRGQQVTLRCSSQSGHNTVSWYQQALGQGPQFIFQYYREEENGRGNFPPRFSGLQFPNYSSELNVNALELDDSALYLCASSLAGIFLHGYTFGSGTRLTVV.

The V call is TRBV28, the J call TRBJ1-6; D is perhaps TRBD1 (5 bases). Trimming removed 5 bases at V and 16 bases at J, with 27 bases between. The CDR3 runs to 16 residues. The germline gives CDR1 MDHEN, CDR2 SYDVKM. CDR3 nucleotide sequence: TGTGCCAGCAGTCTCCACGGGACGTCCTCGCCGCGAGTTCTCCACTTT. This sequence encodes CASSLHGTSSPRVLHF.

The chain has TRBV7-2 and TRBJ2-1; tentative D call: TRBD1 (6 bases). From germline, CDR1 is SGHTA and CDR2 FQGNSA. V lost 2 bases, J lost 4 bases, and 6 bases lay in between. The CDR3 has 13 amino acids. CDR3 amino acids: CASSLQGYNEQFF. The CDR3 bases are TGTGCCAGCAGCTTACAGGGGTACAATGAGCAGTTCTTC.

The J gene is TRBJ2-5, the V gene TRBV14; 7 nucleotides line up with TRBD1. The CDR3 has 15 residues. The V gene end was trimmed by 1 base and the J gene end by 5 bases; junction bases not matched to a gene: 7. Looked up from germline, CDR1 is SGHDN and CDR2 is FVKESK. The CDR3 coding sequence is TGTGCCAGCAGCCAAGCTCGAGGGGGCTGGGAGACCCAGTACTTC. Translating gives CASSQARGGWETQYF.

V gene TRBV14 combines with J gene TRBJ1-2; D is unclear. The ends were cut back, 1 base at V and 4 bases at J, with 10 bases in the middle. This CDR3 comprises 14 residues. Per the germline V gene, CDR1 is SGHDN and CDR2 is FVKESK. The CDR3 region has the DNA TGTGCCAGCAGCCAAGCTACGGGAGGCTATGGCTACACCTTC. Its protein product is CASSQATGGYGYTF.

V gene TRBV6-5 combines with J gene TRBJ1-1; D remains unclear. Germline V gives CDR1 MNHEY, CDR2 SVGAGI. The CDR3 sequence is 15 residues long. V was trimmed by 5 bases and J by 1 base, leaving 14 bases between them. The CDR3 bases are TGTGCCAGCAGTCCCCTCGGTGGCCAGAACACTGAAGCTTTCTTT. Translation: CASSPLGGQNTEAFF.

The rearrangement links TRBV30 to TRBJ1-1; weak D call: TRBD1 (5 bases). V was shortened by 2 bases and J by 4 bases, with 14 bases between the two germline ends. Germline V gives CDR1 GTSNPN, CDR2 SVGIG (reference sequence). This CDR3 contains 14 residues. Written as DNA, the CDR3 is TGTGCCTGGAGTCGTGGGGCGACGGGCACTGAAGCTTTCTTT. Protein sequence: CAWSRGATGTEAFF.

V gene TRBV3-1 (or the pseudogene TRBV3-2) combines with J gene TRBJ2-1; 16 bases are shared with TRBD2. Germline lookup yields CDR1 LGHDT and CDR2 YNNKEL (reference sequence). This CDR3 spans 19 amino acids. Trimming at V came to 0 bases and at J to 5 bases, leaving 7 bases not matched to a gene. The CDR3 is CASSQDEMGLAGGNNEQFF. Written as DNA, the CDR3 is TGTGCCAGCAGCCAAGACGAAATGGGACTAGCGGGGGGGAACAATGAGCAGTTCTTC.

In nucleotides, the CDR3 is TGTGCCAGCAGTCGGACTAGCGGGGGGGAAGAGACCCAGTACTTC. Translation: CASSRTSGGEETQYF. J is TRBJ2-5 and V is TRBV6-5, with 15 bases fitting TRBD2. The junction had 1 base not matched to a gene; V was cut back by 5 bases and J by 3 bases. This CDR3 contains 15 residues. The germline V gene has CDR1 MNHEY and CDR2 SVGAGI.

The rearrangement links TRBV4-1 to TRBJ1-6; D perhaps matches TRBD1 (6 bases). Germline CDR1 reads MGHRA; CDR2 reads YSYEKL. This CDR3 is built from 16 residues. Trimming shortened V by 7 bases and J by 6 bases, and 19 bases separated the two germline ends. CDR3 residues: CASTATPDSINSPLHF. The CDR3 DNA is TGCGCCAGCACCGCGACTCCGGACAGTATTAATTCACCCCTCCACTTT.

CDR3 region: CASSPRDRLRGSEGYTF. CDR3 coding DNA: TGTGCCAGCAGTCCCCGGGATCGATTAAGGGGGTCGGAAGGCTACACCTTC. The chain carries TRBV7-9 and TRBJ1-2, with TRBD1 as a possible D gene (6 bases). Germline values: CDR1 SEHNR, CDR2 FQNEAQ (reference sequence). The CDR3 sequence is 17 residues long. V was clipped by 6 bases and J by 8 bases, with 28 bases between them. The full variable domain, in which reference TRBV7-9 and TRBJ1-2 provide the parts outside the CDR3, is DTGVSQNPRHKITKRGQNVTFRCDPISEHNRLYWYRQTLGQGPEFLTYFQNEAQLEKSRLLSDRFSAERPKGSFSTLEIQRTEQGDSAMYLCASSPRDRLRGSEGYTFGSGTRLTVV.

This clone was detected only once. The chain is built from TRBV11-2 and TRBJ1-6, with TRBD1 as a possible D gene (6 bases). V lost 2 bases, J lost 10 bases, and 15 bases lay in between. This CDR3 has 15 amino acids. Germline CDR1 and CDR2: SGHAT and FQNNGV. CDR3 sequence (DNA): TGTGCCAGCAGCTTATATGGGGGGGCTCAGTCACCCCTCCACTTT. It yields the protein CASSLYGGAQSPLHF.

The chain employs TRBV9 and TRBJ2-2, with 10 bases aligning to TRBD2. The CDR3 spans 16 residues. CDR1 is SGDLS, CDR2 YYNGEE, per germline. V shed 0 bases and J 7 bases; nucleotides not matched to a gene: 6. The CDR3 DNA reads TGTGCCAGCAGCGTAGTCAGCGGGGGGGCCATCGGGGAGCTGTTTTTT. Translated: CASSVVSGGAIGELFF.

The chain joins TRBV6-1 to TRBJ1-4, with a weak D call TRBD1 (5 bases). Germline loops: CDR1 MNHNS, CDR2 SASEGT. Trimming removed 3 bases from V and 8 bases from J, with 16 bases in between. There are 15 residues in the CDR3. The CDR3 spells CASSEVTGNMEKLFF. In DNA form, the CDR3 reads TGTGCCAGCAGTGAGGTAACAGGCAACATGGAAAAACTGTTTTTT.

V is TRBV30 and J is TRBJ2-3; D unclear. Germline V CDR1 and CDR2: GTSNPN, SVGIG (reference sequence). The CDR3 extends over 12 amino acids. V lost 2 bases to trimming and J lost 0 bases, with 3 bases between them. The CDR3 DNA is TGTGCCTGGAGTAGCAGCACAGATACGCAGTATTTT. This translates into CAWSSSTDTQYF.

The chain has TRBV7-9 and TRBJ1-2; D may be TRBD1 (5 bases). V dropped 4 bases and J dropped 3 bases, with 21 bases sitting between them. Germline loops: CDR1 SEHNR, CDR2 FQNEAQ (reference sequence). The CDR3 length is 17 residues. CDR3 sequence reads: CASSSGGATVTYYGYTF. In nucleotides, the CDR3 is TGTGCCAGCAGCTCGGGGGGTGCGACAGTGACGTACTATGGCTACACCTTC.